This T cell receptor (beta chain) was obtained from a study of a mutant IDH1 vaccine in newly diagnosed glioma. Time point: week 47, end of study. A single vaccine dose contained 300 ug of mutant IDH1 20-mer peptide, and topical imiquimod was used with it. Here immunoSEQ multiplex PCR was the method, and the copy in TCRdb shows in-frame clones only, minus some. Among roughly 31,000 clones listed, roughly 80% were seen once. Regarding this clone: No antigen is known for it.

Sequencing used PBMCs, obtained from a glioma patient whose treatment included an IDH1 peptide vaccine. This clonotype was obtained from a man aged 25 to 40 with glioma.

The CDR3, as DNA: TGCGCCAGCAGAGGGACTAGCGGGAATGAGCAGTTCTTC. Its translation: CASRGTSGNEQFF. The rearrangement links TRBV5-1 to TRBJ2-1; TRBD2 agrees at 12 bases. This CDR3 comprises 13 residues. Germline CDR1 reads SGHRS; CDR2 reads YFSETQ. After removal of 5 bases from V and 7 bases from J, the junction contained 1 base not matched to a gene.